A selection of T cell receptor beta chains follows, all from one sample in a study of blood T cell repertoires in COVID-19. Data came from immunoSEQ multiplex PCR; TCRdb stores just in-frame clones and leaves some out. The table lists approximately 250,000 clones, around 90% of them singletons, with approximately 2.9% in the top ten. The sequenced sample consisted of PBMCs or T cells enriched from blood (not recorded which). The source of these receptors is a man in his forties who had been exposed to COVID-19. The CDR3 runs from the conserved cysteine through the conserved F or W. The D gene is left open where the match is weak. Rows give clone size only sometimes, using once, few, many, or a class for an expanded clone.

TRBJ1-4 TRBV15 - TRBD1 TGTGCCACCAGCAGAAACCTTAGACAGGGGGGCGAAAAACTGTTTTTT CATSRNLRQGGEKLFF
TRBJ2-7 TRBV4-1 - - TGCGCCAGCAGCCAACTCCGGGAAAGCTCCTACGAGCAGTACTTC CASSQLRESSYEQYF
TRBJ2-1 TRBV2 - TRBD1 TGTGCCAGCAGAAGCAGGGGGCCTTCCTACAATGAGCAGTTCTTC CASRSRGPSYNEQFF
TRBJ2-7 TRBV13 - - TGTGCCAGCAGCTTCCCGGGAACCTCCTACGAGCAGTACTTC CASSFPGTSYEQYF
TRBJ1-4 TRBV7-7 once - TGTGCCTCAGGCGTAACTAATGAAAAACTGTTTTTT CASGVTNEKLFF
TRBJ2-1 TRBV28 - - TGTGCCAGCAGCTCACAGGCCGGGCTGGTCAATGAGCAGTTCTTC CASSSQAGLVNEQFF
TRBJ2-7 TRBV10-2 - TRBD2 TGCGCCAGTTTTGGGACTAGCGGGAGAGTATACGAGCAGTACTTC CASFGTSGRVYEQYF
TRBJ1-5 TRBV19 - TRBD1 TGTGCCAGTAGTACCGGACAGGGTTGGAGCAATCAGCCCCAGCATTTT CASSTGQGWSNQPQHF
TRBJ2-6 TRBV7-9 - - TGTGCCAGCAGTAGGAGGGAGCCTTCTGGGGCCAACGTCCTGACTTTC CASSRREPSGANVLTF
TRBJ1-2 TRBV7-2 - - TGTGCCAGCAGCTTAGAGAACCCATACTGGGGCTACACCTTC CASSLENPYWGYTF
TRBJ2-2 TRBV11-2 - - TGTGCCAGCAGCCCCACCGGACTGCGAGGAACCGGGGAGCTGTTTTTT CASSPTGLRGTGELFF
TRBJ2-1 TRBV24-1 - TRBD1 TGTGCCACCAGTACAGGGGGCAATGAGCAGTTCTTC CATSTGGNEQFF
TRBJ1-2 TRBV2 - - TGTGCCAGCAGCGAAACAGACTATGGCTACACCTTC CASSETDYGYTF
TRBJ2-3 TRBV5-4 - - TGTGCCAGCAGCACAGGAGGGGTTTGGGACTTTAGCACAGATACGCAGTATTTT CASSTGGVWDFSTDTQYF
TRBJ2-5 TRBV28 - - TGTGCCAGCAGTTTAGCTTGGGGAGGAGAGACCCAGTACTTC CASSLAWGGETQYF
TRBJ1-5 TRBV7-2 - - TGTGCCAGCAGCTTAGTTACAGCTAGCAATCAGCCCCAGCATTTT CASSLVTASNQPQHF
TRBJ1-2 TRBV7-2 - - TGTGCCAGCAGCTTGCTCCCCGTCTCGGATGGCTACACCTTC CASSLLPVSDGYTF
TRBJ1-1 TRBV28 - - TGTGCCAGCAGTTTAGCGTCGCTGAACACTGAAGCTTTCTTT CASSLASLNTEAFF
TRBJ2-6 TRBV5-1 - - TGCGCCAGCTACCCAGGAGGGGCTGGGGCCAACGTCCTGACTTTC CASYPGGAGANVLTF
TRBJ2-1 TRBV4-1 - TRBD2 TGCGCCAGCAGCCAAGAAGGGGCTAGCGGAAACAATGAGCAGTTCTTC CASSQEGASGNNEQFF
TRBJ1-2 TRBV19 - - TGTGCCAGTAGTATGCCCCTTTCGGAGATGCATTCCTCCTATGGCTACACCTTC CASSMPLSEMHSSYGYTF
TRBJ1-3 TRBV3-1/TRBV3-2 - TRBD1 TGTGCCAGCAGCGTACAGGGGGACTCTGGAAACACCATATATTTT CASSVQGDSGNTIYF
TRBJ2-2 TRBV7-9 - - TGTGCCAGCAGCTCCCCGGTGACCGGGGAGCTGTTTTTT CASSSPVTGELFF
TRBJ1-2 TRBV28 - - TGTGCCAGCACCCTACAGGGACCCTATGCTTTTTCCTTC CASTLQGPYAFSF
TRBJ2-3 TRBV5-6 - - TGTGCCAGCAGCTTGCGAGGGATCACAGATACGCAGTATTTT CASSLRGITDTQYF
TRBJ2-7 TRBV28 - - TGTGCCAGCAGCTCCGAGTTTATTGGACAGAGACTATACGAGCAGTACTTC CASSSEFIGQRLYEQYF
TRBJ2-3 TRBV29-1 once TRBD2 TGCAGCGTTGAGGCTAGCGGGGGCACAGATACGCAGTATTTT CSVEASGGTDTQYF
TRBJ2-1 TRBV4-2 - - TGTGCCAGCAGCCAAGATCGTGGCCGGAGCTCCTACAATGAGCAGTTCTTC CASSQDRGRSSYNEQFF
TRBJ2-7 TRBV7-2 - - TGTGCCAGCACCCCCACTATCAACTCCTACGAGCAGTACTTC CASTPTINSYEQYF
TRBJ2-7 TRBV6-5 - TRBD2 TGTGCCAGCAGTTACACCGGGGCTAGCGGGAGTGGCGAGCAGTACTTC CASSYTGASGSGEQYF
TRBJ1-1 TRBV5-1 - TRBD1 TGCGCCAGCAGCGGGGACAGGGGGAACACTGAAGCTTTCTTT CASSGDRGNTEAFF
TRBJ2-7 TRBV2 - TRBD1 TGTGCCAGCAGAGATAACAGGGGCTCCTACGAGCAGTACTTC CASRDNRGSYEQYF
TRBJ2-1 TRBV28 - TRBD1 TGTGCCAGCAGTTTGAGTTCCTTCAGGGACAGGGGATTCGGTGAGCAGTTCTTC CASSLSSFRDRGFGEQFF
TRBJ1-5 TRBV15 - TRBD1 TGTGCCACCAGCAAAAGACAGGGCCTAAATCAGCCCCAGCATTTT CATSKRQGLNQPQHF
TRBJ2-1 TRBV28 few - TGTGCCAGCAGTTTATCAACGGGATGGTACAATGAGCAGTTCTTC CASSLSTGWYNEQFF